Presented here are 24 T cell receptor beta chains from one specimen sequenced in a study of cytomegalovirus exposure and HLA in healthy donors (dated by TCRdb to 2016 to 2017). Libraries were constructed by the immunoSEQ multiplex PCR assay. For the multiplex PCR, a mixture combining 60 forward primers for TCR Vbeta segments and 13 reverse primers for TCR Jbeta segments was used. TCRdb obtained this table from immuneACCESS and retained in-frame rearrangements with V and J assigned. These tables miss some clones; where compared with another copy, unresolved V genes account for less than half of the shortfall, and the remainder is unexplained. In this sample the table shows 200,000 or so clones, 82% of which occur a single time. The biggest ten clones account for 6.5% of the sample. Specimen: PBMCs. All receptors come from a woman aged 50 to 60 in good health and CMV-seropositive.

Notes on this clone: Germline is not matched at one junction end, which may reflect a read error. The chain recombines TRBV2 with TRBJ2-6; TRBD1 matches at 9 bases. The CDR3 length is 14 residues. Germline CDR1 SNHLY, CDR2 FYNNEI. The CDR3 reads CASTGTGKANGLTF. The CDR3 DNA reads as TGTGCCAGCACAGGGACAGGGAAGGCCAACGGCCTGACTTTC.

This clone was counted once. At one end, the junction sequence differs from germline, possibly due to a read error. Other DNA variants within this sample encode the same CDR3. The V call is TRBV7-9, the J call TRBJ2-3, with a tentative D call TRBD2 (6 bases). Germline loops: CDR1 SEHNR, CDR2 FQNEAQ (reference sequence). The CDR3 covers 14 residues. CDR3 bases: TGTGCCAGCAGGAGACGGGGGAGCACGGATACGCAGTATTTT. Translated, it gives CASRRRGSTDTQYF.

V usage is TRBV7-9 and J usage is TRBJ1-1; a weak D match, TRBD1 (6 bases). V dropped 5 bases and J dropped 7 bases, with 14 bases sitting between them. This CDR3 is 13 amino acids long. Germline CDR1 reads SEHNR; CDR2 reads FQNEAQ (reference sequence). The CDR3 loop reads CASSHRTVNEAFF. DNA for the CDR3: TGTGCCAGCAGCCACCGGACAGTGAATGAAGCTTTCTTT.

The rearrangement links TRBV6-1 to TRBJ1-5, with a possible D match to TRBD1 (5 bases). The germline V gene encodes CDR1 MNHNS and CDR2 SASEGT. Trimming removed 2 bases from V and 6 bases from J, with 8 bases in between. The CDR3 spans 13 residues. The CDR3 DNA follows: TGTGCCAGCAGTGAATGGGGGGTTCAGCCCCAGCATTTT. This translates into CASSEWGVQPQHF.

The V call is TRBV15, the J call TRBJ2-7; a possible D gene is TRBD1 (5 bases). Trimming removed 0 bases at V and 7 bases at J, with 13 bases between. Looked up from germline, CDR1 is LNHNV and CDR2 is YYDKDF (reference sequence). The CDR3 has 14 amino acids. CDR3 DNA sequence: TGTGCCACCAGCAGAGATCAAGGGGCAGAAGAGCAGTACTTC. Translation gives CATSRDQGAEEQYF.

Points on this clone: One junction end does not reproduce the germline sequence, and a read error may be involved. V and J are TRBV4-3 and TRBJ2-1; 7 bases are shared with TRBD1. Germline values: CDR1 LGHNA, CDR2 YSLEER. The CDR3 contains 15 residues. CDR3: CASSRDRASFNEQFF. The CDR3 DNA sequence: TGCGCCAGCAGCCGAGACAGGGCCTCCTTCAATGAGCAGTTCTTC.

There are a few counts of this clone. The same CDR3 can be traced to other DNA sequences in this sample. The V gene is TRBV6-5, the J gene TRBJ2-7, with D possibly being TRBD2 (5 bases). Trimming cost V 0 bases and J 4 bases, with 7 bases left between them. The germline CDR1 and CDR2 sequences are MNHEY and SVGAGI. The CDR3 covers 13 residues. CDR3 in amino acids: CASSYSRDYEQYF. The DNA for the CDR3 is TGTGCCAGCAGTTACTCCCGGGATTACGAGCAGTACTTC.

This clone has only a few counts. V usage is TRBV7-2 and J usage is TRBJ2-2; D remains ambiguous. CDR1 is SGHTA, CDR2 FQGNSA, per germline. With 6 bases removed from V and 0 bases from J, the gap between germline ends came to 17 bases. The CDR3 sequence is 17 residues long. CDR3 sequence reads: CASRPPVTDTNTGELFF. The CDR3, as DNA: TGTGCCAGCAGGCCCCCGGTTACCGATACGAACACCGGGGAGCTGTTTTTT.

The chain has TRBV21-1 and TRBJ2-3; the DNA was not used to check the table's D call, TRBD1. TRBV21-1 has pseudogene status. The CDR3 is 14 residues long. The DNA of the CDR3 is TGTGCCAGCAGCAACGGCAGGGAATCAGATACGCAGTATTTT. As protein: CASSNGRESDTQYF.

The CDR3 loop reads CATRFSGRAWETQYF. In nucleotides, the CDR3 is TGTGCCACTAGGTTTAGCGGGAGGGCATGGGAGACCCAGTACTTC. The J gene is TRBJ2-5, the V gene TRBV10-3; 11 bases match TRBD2. Germline CDR1 and CDR2: ENHRY and SYGVKD. CDR3 length: 15 residues. After removal of 10 bases from V and 5 bases from J, the junction contained 12 bases not matched to a gene.

As DNA, the CDR3 is TGTGCCAGCAGCCCCGGGACTAGCGGGGGGGGTGAGCAGTTCTTC. It yields the protein CASSPGTSGGGEQFF. This sequence joins TRBV5-4 and TRBJ2-1, with 16 bases lining up with TRBD2. The CDR3 loop spans 15 amino acids. Per the germline V gene, CDR1 is SGHNT and CDR2 is YYREEE (reference sequence). V dropped 4 bases and J dropped 9; count of bases not matched to a gene: 4.

A few counts support this clone. The rearrangement links TRBV18 to TRBJ2-7; D is possibly TRBD2 (5 bases). The CDR3 covers 14 residues. Trimming removed 2 bases from V and 5 bases from J, with 13 bases in between. Germline V gives CDR1 KGHSH, CDR2 LQKENI. The CDR3 is CASSPGPSRDEQYF. CDR3 bases: TGTGCCAGCTCACCAGGCCCCTCGAGGGACGAGCAGTACTTC.

The rearrangement joins TRBV11-3 to TRBJ2-1, with D tentatively TRBD2 (6 bases). V lost 5 bases to trimming and J lost 2 bases, with 13 bases between them. Per the germline V gene, CDR1 is SGHNT and CDR2 is YENEEA. This CDR3 spans 15 amino acids. The CDR3 protein is CASSPAGRAYNEQFF. CDR3 DNA: TGTGCCAGCAGCCCTGCGGGGCGTGCCTACAATGAGCAGTTCTTC.

Only one count was recorded for this clone. The chain joins TRBV19 to TRBJ1-5; D gene unclear. The CDR3 loop spans 13 amino acids. Germline assignment: CDR1 LNHDA and CDR2 SQIVND (reference sequence). Trimming removed 7 bases at V and 6 bases at J, with 13 bases between. The CDR3 sequence is CASTLEGGQPQHF. The CDR3 DNA reads TGTGCCAGTACCCTCGAGGGAGGTCAGCCCCAGCATTTT.

The gene calls are TRBV6-5 and TRBJ2-1; 13 positions match TRBD2. Germline V lookup: CDR1 MNHEY, CDR2 SVGAGI. The CDR3 loop spans 15 amino acids. Trimming at V came to 4 bases and at J to 8 bases, leaving 5 bases not matched to a gene. In nucleotides, the CDR3 is TGTGCCAGCAGTTCGGGACTAGCGGGAATTTATGAGCAGTTCTTC. It specifies CASSSGLAGIYEQFF.

In its sample, this clone was seen a few times. This chain uses TRBV5-1 with TRBJ1-3; possible D gene TRBD1, 6 bases. CDR3 size: 16 residues. The ends were cut back, 3 bases at V and 1 base at J, with 14 bases in the middle. Germline CDR1 SGHRS, CDR2 YFSETQ. This CDR3 reads CASSSSVGASGNTIYF. The CDR3 bases are TGCGCCAGCAGCTCCTCGGTGGGGGCGTCTGGAAACACCATATATTTT. Supplemented by reference TRBV5-1 and TRBJ1-3, the full variable domain reads KAGVTQTPRYLIKTRGQQVTLSCSPISGHRSVSWYQQTPGQGLQFLFEYFSETQRNKGNFPGRFSGRQFSNSRSEMNVSTLELGDSALYLCASSSSVGASGNTIYFGEGSWLTVV.

Only a few counts were recorded for this clone. In nucleotides, the CDR3 is TGTGCCAGCAGCCCCTTCAACACTGAAGCTTTCTTT. Protein sequence: CASSPFNTEAFF. This chain links TRBV7-2 with TRBJ1-1; D not resolved. V was cut by 5 bases and J by 2 bases, with 6 bases left in between. The CDR3 extends over 12 amino acids. Looked up from germline, CDR1 is SGHTA and CDR2 is FQGNSA.

V is TRBV7-2 and J is TRBJ2-7, with TRBD2 matching 7 bases. The CDR3 runs 14 residues. V lost 7 bases to trimming and J lost 3 bases; unmatched junction nucleotides: 9. Germline CDR1 and CDR2: SGHTA and FQGNSA. DNA for the CDR3: TGTGCCAGCACCCGGAGCCGGGGGGACTACGAGCAGTACTTC. It specifies CASTRSRGDYEQYF.

The V gene is TRBV5-1, the J gene TRBJ2-5; 7 bases map to TRBD1. Trimming removed 4 bases from V and 5 bases from J; junction bases left unmatched: 5. Germline V gives CDR1 SGHRS, CDR2 YFSETQ. The CDR3 extends over 13 amino acids. The chain's CDR3 is CASSVNRGETQYF. For the CDR3, the DNA is TGCGCCAGCAGCGTTAACAGGGGTGAGACCCAGTACTTC.

This clone showed up just once. The V call is TRBV10-3, the J call TRBJ1-2, with D hard to call. Per germline, CDR1 ENHRY and CDR2 SYGVKD. The V end lost 5 bases, the J end lost 2 bases, and 6 bases lay between the germline ends. The CDR3 loop spans 12 amino acids. CDR3 region: CAISWQNYGYTF. The CDR3 DNA follows: TGTGCCATCAGTTGGCAGAACTATGGCTACACCTTC.

This clone occurred a few times. The chain combines TRBV14 with TRBJ1-2; 9 positions agree with TRBD1. This CDR3 has 14 amino acids. The germline V gene has CDR1 SGHDN and CDR2 FVKESK. V was clipped by 1 base and J by 7 bases; unmatched bases: 4. This chain's CDR3 is CASSQVGQGSGYTF. The CDR3 DNA is TGTGCCAGCAGCCAAGTGGGACAGGGTAGTGGCTACACCTTC.

This clone has just a few counts. The V and J genes are TRBV2 and TRBJ2-5; 9 bases are shared with TRBD1. Germline V gene sequence: CDR1 SNHLY, CDR2 FYNNEI. After removal of 6 bases from V and 0 bases from J, the junction contained 2 bases not matched to a gene. The CDR3 spans 14 residues. The CDR3 region is CASRGQGNQETQYF. CDR3 DNA: TGTGCCAGCAGGGGACAGGGAAACCAAGAGACCCAGTACTTC.

V is TRBV28 and J is TRBJ1-5, with a possible D match to TRBD1 (5 bases). The CDR3 is 15 amino acids. V dropped 4 bases and J dropped 6 bases, with 16 bases sitting between them. In germline, CDR1 is MDHEN, CDR2 SYDVKM. The CDR3 region has the DNA TGTGCCAGCAGTTCATTAGCTGGAGGGGTTCAGCCCCAGCATTTT. Its translation: CASSSLAGGVQPQHF.

CDR3 region: CASVRDRSTNYGYTF. The CDR3 DNA follows: TGTGCCAGTGTGAGGGACAGAAGTACGAACTATGGCTACACCTTC. The chain employs TRBV19 and TRBJ1-2, with 7 nucleotides matching TRBD1. The CDR3 covers 15 residues. Germline V gene data show CDR1 as LNHDA and CDR2 as SQIVND (reference sequence). Trimming took 8 bases from V and 2 from J; bases not matched to a gene: 11.